This TCR beta chain was sequenced during a study of blood T cell repertoires in COVID-19. Seattle cases were enrolled at active infection and followed longitudinally. This CDR3 region has 15 residues. With 0 bases removed from V and 1 base from J, the gap between germline ends came to 8 bases. Per the germline V gene, CDR1 is SGHKS and CDR2 is YYEKEE (reference sequence). The method was immunoSEQ multiplex PCR; TCRdb's version includes in-frame clones alone and lacks a portion of them. The repertoire holds 150,000 to 170,000 clones, with about 85% as singletons. The chain combines TRBV5-5 with TRBJ1-3; D ambiguous. This clonotype was obtained from a man aged 55 to 70 with COVID-19, enrolled during active disease. The sample taken for sequencing was peripheral blood. CDR3 protein: CASSLGTVSGNTIYF. Here the CDR3 DNA reads TGTGCCAGCAGCTTGGGCACAGTTTCTGGAAACACCATATATTTT.